The rows below give T cell receptor beta chains drawn from one sample of a study of T-cell memory formation after mild COVID-19. TCRdb redid the calling of the 5' RACE reads with MiXCR, one entry per CDR3 protein. The data contain roughly 150,000 distinct CDR3 sequences, 14% of them seen just once; the ten biggest clones take up about 26%. Sequencing input: PBMCs or a T cell subset sorted from them (not recorded which). All receptors derive from an adult woman who had mild COVID-19 (a few samples of this study predate the infection). Cell type and time point are not known. Both conserved end residues are part of each CDR3. The order of the fields is V gene, D gene, J gene, CDR3 length, clone size, CDR3 DNA, CDR3 protein. D genes are given only for firm matches. Size is omitted from some rows. Given values are once, few, many or a class for expanded clones.

V: TRBV24-1; D: NA; J: TRBJ1-2; length: 13; size: few; DNA: TGTGCCACCAGTGAGGAGGGCCTCTATGGCTACACCTTC; CDR3: CATSEEGLYGYTF
V: TRBV11-2; D: NA; J: TRBJ2-7; length: 16; size: few; DNA: TGTGCCAGCAGCTTATTCTACAGTGAAAACGCCTACGAGCAGTACTTC; CDR3: CASSLFYSENAYEQYF
V: TRBV29-1; D: TRBD1; J: TRBJ2-7; length: 13; size: few; DNA: TGCAGCGTGACAGGGGCCCTCTCCTACGAGCAGTACTTC; CDR3: CSVTGALSYEQYF
V: TRBV12-3/TRBV12-4; D: NA; J: TRBJ2-5; length: 14; size: NA; DNA: TGTGCCAGCAGTTTGTCTCCTAGTCACGAGACCCAGTACTTC; CDR3: CASSLSPSHETQYF
V: TRBV20-1; D: TRBD1; J: TRBJ1-5; length: 14; size: few; DNA: TGCAGTGCTGCCGGCAGGGGGCTCGGGCAGCCCCAGCATTTT; CDR3: CSAAGRGLGQPQHF
V: TRBV7-9; D: TRBD2; J: TRBJ2-7; length: 16; size: many; DNA: TGTGCCAGCAGCGCGATCGGGACTAGACCTTCCTACGAGCAGTACTTC; CDR3: CASSAIGTRPSYEQYF
V: TRBV5-1; D: NA; J: TRBJ2-1; length: 13; size: NA; DNA: TGCGCCAGCAGCGAGGACATTTACAATGAGCAGTTCTTC; CDR3: CASSEDIYNEQFF
V: TRBV20-1; D: NA; J: TRBJ2-5; length: 16; size: many; DNA: TGCAGTGCCACGCCCCGCCGGGGAGGTAGTACGGAGACCCAGTACTTC; CDR3: CSATPRRGGSTETQYF
V: TRBV30; D: NA; J: TRBJ2-7; length: 13; size: few; DNA: TGTGCCTGGAGTGTATGGGGACTCCGCGAGCAGTACTTC; CDR3: CAWSVWGLREQYF
V: TRBV6-2/TRBV6-3; D: NA; J: TRBJ2-1; length: 13; size: NA; DNA: TGTGCCAGCAGAGAGGGCTCCTACAATGAGCAGTTCTTC; CDR3: CASREGSYNEQFF
V: TRBV6-5; D: NA; J: TRBJ2-6; length: 16; size: few; DNA: TGTGCCAGCAGTTCTCATTTAGGCTCTGGGGCCAACGTCCTGACTTTC; CDR3: CASSSHLGSGANVLTF
V: TRBV9; D: TRBD2; J: TRBJ2-1; length: 15; size: NA; DNA: TGTGCCAGCAGCGTAGCTAGCGGGGGGTCGAATGAGCAGTTCTTC; CDR3: CASSVASGGSNEQFF
V: TRBV12-3/TRBV12-4; D: NA; J: TRBJ2-3; length: 14; size: NA; DNA: TGTGCCAGCAGTCCCGAACTAGTGGCAGATACGCAGTATTTT; CDR3: CASSPELVADTQYF
V: TRBV9; D: TRBD2; J: TRBJ2-1; length: 16; size: NA; DNA: TGTGCCAGCAGCCCACGCAGCGGCGGGGGGACCAATGAGCAGTTCTTC; CDR3: CASSPRSGGGTNEQFF
V: TRBV20-1; D: NA; J: TRBJ1-2; length: 10; size: few; DNA: TGCAGTGCTAGGTGGGATGGCTACACCTTC; CDR3: CSARWDGYTF
V: TRBV2; D: NA; J: TRBJ1-1; length: 13; size: NA; DNA: TGTGCCAGCAGCAGAGCATCAGGGGCTGAAGCTTTCTTT; CDR3: CASSRASGAEAFF
V: TRBV20-1; D: NA; J: TRBJ2-3; length: 13; size: NA; DNA: TGCAGTGCTAGAATTTTAGATCCTGACACGCAGTATTTT; CDR3: CSARILDPDTQYF
V: TRBV19; D: TRBD2; J: TRBJ2-1; length: 15; size: few; DNA: TGTGCCAGTAGCGAAGTAGCGGGGGGGGTGCATGAGCAGTTCTTC; CDR3: CASSEVAGGVHEQFF
V: TRBV5-1; D: TRBD1; J: TRBJ2-7; length: 13; size: many; DNA: TGCGCCAGCAGCTTGGACAGGGGCTACGAGCAGTACTTC; CDR3: CASSLDRGYEQYF
V: TRBV19; D: NA; J: TRBJ2-3; length: 14; size: NA; DNA: TGTGCCAGTAGTATGGGAACTCTTACAGATACGCAGTATTTT; CDR3: CASSMGTLTDTQYF
V: TRBV7-2; D: NA; J: TRBJ1-5; length: 14; size: many; DNA: TGTGCCAGCAGCTTCGGGACACTAAATCAGCCCCAGCATTTT; CDR3: CASSFGTLNQPQHF
V: TRBV12-3/TRBV12-4; D: TRBD1; J: TRBJ1-2; length: 14; size: few; DNA: TGTGCCAGCAGTGACAGGGACGACGGCTATGGCTACACCTTC; CDR3: CASSDRDDGYGYTF
V: TRBV12-3/TRBV12-4; D: TRBD1; J: TRBJ2-7; length: 13; size: few; DNA: TGTGCCAGCAGCCTAGGGGGCCCTGGCGAGCAGTACTTC; CDR3: CASSLGGPGEQYF
V: TRBV6-6; D: NA; J: TRBJ2-2; length: 11; size: few; DNA: TGTGCCAGCAGTTACCAACAGGGGCTGTTTTTT; CDR3: CASSYQQGLFF
V: TRBV2; D: TRBD1; J: TRBJ1-2; length: 16; size: few; DNA: TGTGCCAGCAGGAAAAGTGGAAGGGACAGAAACTATGGCTACACCTTC; CDR3: CASRKSGRDRNYGYTF
V: TRBV6-5; D: NA; J: TRBJ1-3; length: 11; size: many; DNA: TGTGCCAGCACCGGGGGAAACACCATATATTTT; CDR3: CASTGGNTIYF
V: TRBV7-7; D: TRBD1; J: TRBJ2-7; length: 15; size: large; DNA: TGTGCCAGCAGCTTCGGACAGGGAGATACCTACGAGCAGTACTTC; CDR3: CASSFGQGDTYEQYF
V: TRBV30; D: TRBD1; J: TRBJ2-5; length: 13; size: NA; DNA: TGTGCCTGGAGTATGGACAGGGGAGAGACCCAGTACTTC; CDR3: CAWSMDRGETQYF
V: TRBV29-1; D: TRBD1; J: TRBJ2-3; length: 14; size: NA; DNA: TGCAGCGTTGATGGGACAGGGTTTACAGATACGCAGTATTTT; CDR3: CSVDGTGFTDTQYF
V: TRBV7-9; D: TRBD1; J: TRBJ1-2; length: 17; size: NA; DNA: TGTGCCAGCAGCCCACTCTCCGGGACAGTAACCAACTATGGCTACACCTTC; CDR3: CASSPLSGTVTNYGYTF
V: TRBV11-2; D: NA; J: TRBJ2-7; length: 15; size: NA; DNA: TGTGCCAGCAGCTTAGGGGCAGGGAGCTCCTACGAGCAGTACTTC; CDR3: CASSLGAGSSYEQYF
V: TRBV6-5; D: NA; J: TRBJ2-2; length: 14; size: few; DNA: TGTGCCAGCAGTTACGGGGTTGGAGCCGGGGAGCTGTTTTTT; CDR3: CASSYGVGAGELFF
V: TRBV27; D: NA; J: TRBJ2-3; length: 15; size: NA; DNA: TGTGCCAGCAGTTTAAATCGGGAGAGCACAGATACGCAGTATTTT; CDR3: CASSLNRESTDTQYF
V: TRBV12-3/TRBV12-4; D: NA; J: TRBJ2-5; length: 12; size: many; DNA: TGTGCCAGCAGTGGGGAAAGGGAGACCCAGTACTTC; CDR3: CASSGERETQYF
V: TRBV12-3/TRBV12-4; D: NA; J: TRBJ1-6; length: 15; size: few; DNA: TGTGCCAGCACCGGGGGGAGCTCCTATAATTCACCCCTCCACTTT; CDR3: CASTGGSSYNSPLHF
V: TRBV25-1; D: TRBD2; J: TRBJ2-3; length: 15; size: few; DNA: TGTGCCAGCAGTGAATGGGGGGAGGGTCCAGATACGCAGTATTTT; CDR3: CASSEWGEGPDTQYF
V: TRBV4-1; D: NA; J: TRBJ2-7; length: 13; size: many; DNA: TGCGCCAGCAGCCAAGGGGGGTCCTACGAGCAGTACTTC; CDR3: CASSQGGSYEQYF
V: TRBV27; D: TRBD1; J: TRBJ1-4; length: 13; size: many; DNA: TGTGCCAGCCAGGGGGCTACTAATGAAAAACTGTTTTTT; CDR3: CASQGATNEKLFF
V: TRBV12-3/TRBV12-4; D: NA; J: TRBJ1-1; length: 12; size: NA; DNA: TGTGCCAGCACCCCTGGAGGGTCTGAAGCTTTCTTT; CDR3: CASTPGGSEAFF
V: TRBV12-5; D: NA; J: TRBJ1-2; length: 14; size: few; DNA: TGTGCTAGTGGTTCCTTCGGAGACGGGTATGGCTACACCTTC; CDR3: CASGSFGDGYGYTF
V: TRBV5-1; D: NA; J: TRBJ2-1; length: 11; size: NA; DNA: TGCGCCAGCAGCTTGACGGATGAGCAGTTCTTC; CDR3: CASSLTDEQFF
V: TRBV24-1; D: NA; J: TRBJ2-1; length: 11; size: few; DNA: TGTGCCACCATGCAGGGACCACGGGTACTCTTC; CDR3: CATMQGPRVLF
V: TRBV4-2; D: NA; J: TRBJ2-7; length: 16; size: few; DNA: TGTGCCAGCAGCCCAAAATTTAGCGGCCTTACCTACGAGCAGTACTTC; CDR3: CASSPKFSGLTYEQYF
V: TRBV7-6; D: TRBD1; J: TRBJ2-1; length: 15; size: NA; DNA: TGTGCCAGCAGCCCGGGACAGCGAGTCGACAATGAGCAGTTCTTC; CDR3: CASSPGQRVDNEQFF
V: TRBV5-1; D: NA; J: TRBJ1-2; length: 16; size: NA; DNA: TGCGCCAGCAGCCCGGAACAGGGATCATTTAACTATGGCTACACCTTC; CDR3: CASSPEQGSFNYGYTF
V: TRBV15; D: NA; J: TRBJ1-5; length: 13; size: NA; DNA: TGTGCCACCAGCAACACAGGGAATCAGCCCCAGCATTTT; CDR3: CATSNTGNQPQHF
V: TRBV5-6; D: NA; J: TRBJ2-1; length: 12; size: NA; DNA: TGTGCCAGCAGCTCTAACTACAATGAGCAGTTCTTC; CDR3: CASSSNYNEQFF
V: TRBV11-2; D: NA; J: TRBJ2-1; length: 13; size: few; DNA: TGTGCCAGCAGCTTTCACTTCTACAATGAGCAGTTCTTC; CDR3: CASSFHFYNEQFF
V: TRBV18; D: NA; J: TRBJ2-2; length: 17; size: NA; DNA: TGTGCCAGCTCATCTACCCAACACATGACAGCCACCGGGGAGCTGTTTTTT; CDR3: CASSSTQHMTATGELFF
V: TRBV5-1; D: TRBD1; J: TRBJ1-1; length: 16; size: NA; DNA: TGCGCCAGCAGCTTGGAGCCAGGGGGCGGTCGCACTGAAGCTTTCTTT; CDR3: CASSLEPGGGRTEAFF
V: TRBV29-1; D: NA; J: TRBJ2-1; length: 14; size: NA; DNA: TGCAGCGTTGTTGGGGTCCCCTCCTACAATGAGCAGTTCTTC; CDR3: CSVVGVPSYNEQFF
V: TRBV12-3/TRBV12-4; D: NA; J: TRBJ1-1; length: 12; size: few; DNA: TGTGCCAGCGGGGACGGGGGGACTGAAGCTTTCTTT; CDR3: CASGDGGTEAFF
V: TRBV5-1; D: TRBD1; J: TRBJ1-2; length: 15; size: NA; DNA: TGCGCCAGCAGCTTTGACAGGGGTGGTAACTATGGCTACACCTTC; CDR3: CASSFDRGGNYGYTF
V: TRBV7-9; D: TRBD1; J: TRBJ1-3; length: 16; size: NA; DNA: TGTGCCAGCAGCCAGGGACAGGGAGAATACGCAAACACCATATATTTT; CDR3: CASSQGQGEYANTIYF